The entry below describes one T cell receptor beta chain. Its antigen is unknown. The use of genomic DNA as template underpinned the TCR beta VDJ and CDR3 profiling. Using its own MiXCR run on the reads, TCRdb lists one record per CDR3 protein. The sample includes approximately 220,000 distinct CDR3 sequences, around 45% seen only once; the top ten take over 7.5%. This sample stems from a study of CD8+CD57+ T cells in acquired aplastic anemia. Study context: Sorted CD4+ and CD8+ cells yielded DNA averaging around 3 ug. Regarding the study as a whole: A significant difference in CD8+ Simpson's diversity between patients and controls was not found.

Only patients with CD8+CD57+ cell expansion on flow cytometry were chosen for sequencing. Every one of the patients had aplastic anemia (severe, acquired). Patient blood was sampled before any therapy had been received. Between the trimmed V and J ends, which lost 5 bases and 15 bases, there was a span of 2 bases. The CDR3 is 8 residues long. In germline, CDR1 is MGHRA, CDR2 YSYEKL. The receptor comes from a human donor with aplastic anemia. Material: sorted CD4+, CD8+, or CD8+CD57+ T cells (not recorded which) from PBMCs. The chain recombines TRBV4-1 with TRBJ1-6, with no clear D. The CDR3 loop reads CASSNLHF. The DNA of the CDR3 is TGCGCCAGCAGCAACCTCCACTTT.